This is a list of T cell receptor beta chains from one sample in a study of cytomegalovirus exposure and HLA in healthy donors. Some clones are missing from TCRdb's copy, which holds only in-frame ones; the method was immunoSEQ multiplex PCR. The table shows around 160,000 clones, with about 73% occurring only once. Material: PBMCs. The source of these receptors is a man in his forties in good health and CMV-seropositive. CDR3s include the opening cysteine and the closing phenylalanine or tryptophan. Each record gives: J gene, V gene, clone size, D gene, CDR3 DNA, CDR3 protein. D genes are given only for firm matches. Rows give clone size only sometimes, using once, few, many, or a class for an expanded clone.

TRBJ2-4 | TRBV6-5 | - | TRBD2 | TGTGCCAGCAAAGGGCGGGAGACCCCCAAAAACATTCAGTACTTC | CASKGRETPKNIQYF
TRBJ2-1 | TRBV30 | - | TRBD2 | TGTGCCACTCCGGGACTAGCCCATGAGCAGTTCTTC | CATPGLAHEQFF
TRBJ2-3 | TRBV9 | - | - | TGTGCCAGCAGCGTAGGAGGGCGCACAGATACGCAGTATTTT | CASSVGGRTDTQYF
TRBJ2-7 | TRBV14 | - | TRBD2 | TGTGCCAGCAGCTCAAAGCTATCTAGCGGAAACTACGAGCAGTACTTC | CASSSKLSSGNYEQYF
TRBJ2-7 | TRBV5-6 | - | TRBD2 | TGTGCCAGCAGCTTGGAGGGACTAGCGGTCTACGAGCAGTACTTC | CASSLEGLAVYEQYF
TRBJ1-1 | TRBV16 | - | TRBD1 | TGTGCCAGCAGCCACTCCGGGACAGTGAACACTGAAGCTTTCTTT | CASSHSGTVNTEAFF
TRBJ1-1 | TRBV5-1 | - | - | TGCGCCAGCAGCATCGGGACATCAACTGAAGCTTTCTTT | CASSIGTSTEAFF
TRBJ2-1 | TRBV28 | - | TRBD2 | TGTGCCAGCAGCGCAGCGGGAGTGAGGAATGAGCAGTTCTTC | CASSAAGVRNEQFF
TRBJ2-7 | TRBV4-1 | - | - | TGCGCCAGCAGCCCGGGTGGTCCAACCTACGAGCAGTACTTC | CASSPGGPTYEQYF
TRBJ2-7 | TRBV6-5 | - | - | TGTGCCAGCAGCCCCAGCGGTCCCTACGAGCAGTACTTC | CASSPSGPYEQYF
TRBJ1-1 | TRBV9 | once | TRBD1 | TGTGCCAGCAGCTTAGGGGGCCTGAACACTGAAGCTTTCTTT | CASSLGGLNTEAFF
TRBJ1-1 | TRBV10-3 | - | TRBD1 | TGTGCCATCAGTACGACAGGGGTACAGAACACTGAAGCTTTCTTT | CAISTTGVQNTEAFF
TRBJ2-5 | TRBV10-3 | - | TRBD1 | TGTGCCATCAGCCAGGGACAGGGGAGAGGGCGACAAGAGACCCAGTACTTC | CAISQGQGRGRQETQYF
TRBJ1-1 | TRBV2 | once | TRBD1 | TGTGCCAGCAGTGTTATAGCAGGTCAGGGGGCAGGAGCTTTCTTT | CASSVIAGQGAGAFF
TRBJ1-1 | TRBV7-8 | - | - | TGTGCCAGCCGATGGTTACACTCGGGACACCTGAACACTGAAGCTTTCTTT | CASRWLHSGHLNTEAFF
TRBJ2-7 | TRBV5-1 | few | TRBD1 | TGCGCCAGCAAGGGACAGGGGGTAATGGGCGAGCAGTACTTC | CASKGQGVMGEQYF
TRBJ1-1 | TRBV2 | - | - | TGTGCCAGCGTCTGGGGGGGGCGTAATGAAGCTTTCTTT | CASVWGGRNEAFF
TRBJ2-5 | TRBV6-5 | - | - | TGTGCCAGCAGTTCCGCTCTAGGGGGAATCCGGTACTTC | CASSSALGGIRYF
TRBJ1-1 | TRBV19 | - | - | TGTGCCAGTAGTTTTACAGGGAAAGCTTTCTTT | CASSFTGKAFF
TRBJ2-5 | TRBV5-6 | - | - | TGTGCCAGCAGCTTCATCGGGGTTCAAGAGACCCAGTACTTC | CASSFIGVQETQYF
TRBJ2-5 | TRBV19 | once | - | TGTGCCAGTAGTACAACGGTCGCGGAGGAGCAGTACTTC | CASSTTVAEEQYF
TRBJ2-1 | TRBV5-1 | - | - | TGCGCCAGCAGCTTGCAGAAGAACAACCCCTCCAATGAGCAGTTCTTC | CASSLQKNNPSNEQFF
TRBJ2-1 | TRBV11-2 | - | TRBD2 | TGTGCCAGCAGCTTCGGCGGGGGATACAATGAGCAGTTCTTC | CASSFGGGYNEQFF
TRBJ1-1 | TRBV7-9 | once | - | TGTTCCAGCAGCTTTTTGCAGGGGTCGAACACTGAAGCTTTCTTT | CSSSFLQGSNTEAFF
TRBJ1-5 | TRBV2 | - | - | TGTGCCAGCAGTGAACAGTATAGCAATCAGCCCCAGCATTTT | CASSEQYSNQPQHF
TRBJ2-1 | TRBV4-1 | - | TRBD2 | TGCGCCAGCTCCGGACTAGCGGGAGGGAGTACAAGCCCCAATGAGCAGTTCTTC | CASSGLAGGSTSPNEQFF
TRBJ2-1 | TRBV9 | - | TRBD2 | TGTGCCAGCAGCGAGGAGGGGACTAGCTTATCTAACAATGAGCAGTTCTTC | CASSEEGTSLSNNEQFF
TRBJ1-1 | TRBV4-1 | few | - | TGCGCCAGCAGCCAAGATGAGGTGGCTGAAGCTTTCTTT | CASSQDEVAEAFF
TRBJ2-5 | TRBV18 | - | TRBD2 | TGTGCCAGCTCACTGGGACTAGCGGGACAAGAGACCCAGTACTTC | CASSLGLAGQETQYF
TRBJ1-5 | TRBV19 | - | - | TGTGCCAGTAGTACGCAGAGCAATCAGCCCCAGCATTTT | CASSTQSNQPQHF
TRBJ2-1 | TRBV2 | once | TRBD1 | TGTGCCAGCAGTCGACAGGGGATCGACAATGAGCAGTTCTTC | CASSRQGIDNEQFF